The T cell receptor (beta chain) described here comes from a study of blood T cell repertoires in COVID-19. Study as a whole: The United States, Italy and Spain supplied acute and convalescent COVID-19 samples. T cells, B-cell-depleted T cells, or PBMCs provided the cDNA or gDNA that served as material.

This clone was picked up one time. Germline CDR1 reads SGHRS; CDR2 reads YFSETQ. V gave up 4 bases and J gave up 5 bases, with 18 bases separating them. The CDR3 loop spans 16 amino acids. In the authors' workflow: Amplification of reference gene primers was used by the study to estimate nucleated cell counts. Assay used: immunoSEQ multiplex PCR; TCRdb lists only in-frame clones, some missing. Clone size and V and J calls were adopted from that table, with D and trimming inferred from the DNA. Among about 240,000 clones listed, roughly 83% were seen once. This receptor was obtained from a woman older than 75 with acute or convalescent COVID-19. Sequenced input: peripheral blood. The rearrangement links TRBV5-1 to TRBJ2-2, with D maybe TRBD1 (6 bases). The CDR3 bases are TGCGCCAGCAGCCCTTCTGAGGGGGTAGGGACCGGGGAGCTGTTTTTT. Encoded protein: CASSPSEGVGTGELFF.